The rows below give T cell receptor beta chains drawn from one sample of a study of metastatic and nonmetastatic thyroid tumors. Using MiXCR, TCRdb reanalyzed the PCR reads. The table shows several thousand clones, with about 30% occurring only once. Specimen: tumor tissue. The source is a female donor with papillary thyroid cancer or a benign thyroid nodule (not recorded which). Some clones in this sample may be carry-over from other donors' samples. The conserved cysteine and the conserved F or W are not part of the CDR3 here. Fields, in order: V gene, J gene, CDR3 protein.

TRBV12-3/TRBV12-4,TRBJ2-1,ASSADSGLGQF
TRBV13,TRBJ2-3,ASSEYTDTQY
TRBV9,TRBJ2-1,ASSPEGETYNEQF
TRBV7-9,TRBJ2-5,ASSLQGETQY
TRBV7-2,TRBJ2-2,ASSRDRGIGELF
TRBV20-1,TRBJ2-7,SALSQAGGPLYEQY
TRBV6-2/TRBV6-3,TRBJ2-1,ASSLNRGNEQF
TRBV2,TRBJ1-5,VSSESLRGGLGQPQH
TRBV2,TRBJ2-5,ASSEGTTSCGKETQY
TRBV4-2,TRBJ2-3,ASSRYLGTDTQY
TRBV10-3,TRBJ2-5,AISEGQPSKETQY
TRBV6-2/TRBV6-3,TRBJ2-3,SSSYPRTNRVSDTQY
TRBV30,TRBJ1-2,AGGRRMGYT
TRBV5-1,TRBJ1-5,ASSLGQGRNQPQH
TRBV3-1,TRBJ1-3,ASSQGSGGSGNTIY
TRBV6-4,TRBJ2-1,ASSERGEGEQF
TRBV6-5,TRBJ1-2,ASSYTALYGYT
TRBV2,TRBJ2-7,ASSHAYYEQY
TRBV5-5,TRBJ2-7,ASSLLGQHYEQY
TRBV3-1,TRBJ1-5,ASSQNGPQPQH
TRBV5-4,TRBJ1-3,ASSVDSLGNTIY
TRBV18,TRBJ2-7,ASSRTGQGVEQY
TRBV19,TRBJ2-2,ASSPTPGLAGGGELF